The source of this T cell receptor (beta chain) is a study of T cell responses to AZD1222 COVID-19 vaccine. Findings and limits, study-wide: The donor group comprised mostly white British people and more females; the analysis possibly underestimated clonal diversity. AZD1222 recipients seropositive at baseline numbered only 5 or 6. Targeting of unmutated variant regions was reportedly seen in nearly half of spike-specific TCRs. The CD4 TCRs associated with vaccination extended across spike and predominated at 160-218 and 743-854.

The V and J ends lost 2 bases and 3 bases respectively, with 17 bases between them. The CDR3 runs to 16 residues. Germline CDR1 MGHDK, CDR2 SYGVNS. Assay used: immunoSEQ multiplex PCR; TCRdb lists only in-frame clones, some missing. The table shows some 96,000 clones, with less than 85% occurring only once. In regard to this clone: Its target is unknown.

The receptor was derived from an adult who received the AZD1222 COVID-19 vaccine. The chain carries TRBV25-1 and TRBJ2-7; D unclear. This sample comprised peripheral blood, obtained 28 days after the second AZD1222 dose. The CDR3 DNA is TGTGCCAGCAGTGAAGGTGAGGTCCAAAGCCACTACGAGCAGTACTTC. Protein: CASSEGEVQSHYEQYF.